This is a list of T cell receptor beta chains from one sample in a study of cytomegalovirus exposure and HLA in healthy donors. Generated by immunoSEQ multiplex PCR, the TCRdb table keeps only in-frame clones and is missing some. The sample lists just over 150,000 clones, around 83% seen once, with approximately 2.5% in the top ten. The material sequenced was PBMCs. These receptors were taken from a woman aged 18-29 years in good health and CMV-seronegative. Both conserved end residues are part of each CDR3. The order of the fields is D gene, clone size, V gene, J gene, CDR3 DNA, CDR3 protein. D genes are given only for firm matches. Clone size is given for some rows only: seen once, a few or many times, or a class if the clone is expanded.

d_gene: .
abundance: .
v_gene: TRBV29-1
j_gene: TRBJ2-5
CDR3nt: TGCAGCGTTAGGGGGAGGGCCCGAGAGACCCAGTACTTC
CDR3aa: CSVRGRARETQYF

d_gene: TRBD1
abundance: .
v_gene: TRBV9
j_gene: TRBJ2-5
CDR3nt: TGTGCCAGCAGCGGAGGGACAGGGGAAGAGACCCAGTACTTC
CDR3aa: CASSGGTGEETQYF

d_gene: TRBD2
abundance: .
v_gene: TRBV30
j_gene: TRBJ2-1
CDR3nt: TGTGCCTGGAACGGGGGGGTGGAATACAATGAGCAGTTCTTC
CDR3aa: CAWNGGVEYNEQFF

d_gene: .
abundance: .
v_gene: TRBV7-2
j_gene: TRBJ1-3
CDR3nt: TGTGCCAGCAGCCGAGAGGTCTCTGGAAACACCATATATTTT
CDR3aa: CASSREVSGNTIYF

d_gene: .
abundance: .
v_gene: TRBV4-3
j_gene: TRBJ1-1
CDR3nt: TGCGCCAGCAGCCACCGCCTGGGGGGGGACACTGAAGCTTTCTTT
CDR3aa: CASSHRLGGDTEAFF

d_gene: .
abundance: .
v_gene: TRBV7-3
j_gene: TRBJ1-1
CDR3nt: TGTGCCAGCAGCCGGGGACACCAGAACACTGAAGCTTTCTTT
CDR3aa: CASSRGHQNTEAFF

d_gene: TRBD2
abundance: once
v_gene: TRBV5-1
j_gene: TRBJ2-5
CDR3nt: TGCGCCAGCAGCCGAATAGCGGGAGAAGGCGAGACCCAGTACTTC
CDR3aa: CASSRIAGEGETQYF

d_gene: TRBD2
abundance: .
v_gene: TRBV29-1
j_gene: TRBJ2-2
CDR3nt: TGCAGCGTTGGGGCTAGGGGAGGGGCCGGGGAGCTGTTTTTT
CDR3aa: CSVGARGGAGELFF

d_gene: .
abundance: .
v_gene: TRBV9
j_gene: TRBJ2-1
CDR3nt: TGTGCCAGCAGCGTAGTCGGCTACAATGAGCAGTTCTTC
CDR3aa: CASSVVGYNEQFF

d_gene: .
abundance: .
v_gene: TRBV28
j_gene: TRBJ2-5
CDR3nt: TGTGCCAGCAGCCCCCTTGGAGGCCAAGAGACCCAGTACTTC
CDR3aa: CASSPLGGQETQYF

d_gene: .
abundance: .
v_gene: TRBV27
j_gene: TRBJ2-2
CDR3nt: TGTGCCAGCAGTTTTGGGGGCCACGCGAACACCGGGGAGCTGTTTTTT
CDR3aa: CASSFGGHANTGELFF

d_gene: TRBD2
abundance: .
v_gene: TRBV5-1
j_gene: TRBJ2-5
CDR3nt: TGCGCCAGCAGGTTCGGGGGAGGGGCAGAGACCCAGTACTTC
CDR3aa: CASRFGGGAETQYF

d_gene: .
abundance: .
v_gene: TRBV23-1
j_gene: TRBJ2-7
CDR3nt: TGCGCCAGCAGTCAATCTCGGCAGGGTGGCCACGAGCAGTACTTC
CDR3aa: CASSQSRQGGHEQYF